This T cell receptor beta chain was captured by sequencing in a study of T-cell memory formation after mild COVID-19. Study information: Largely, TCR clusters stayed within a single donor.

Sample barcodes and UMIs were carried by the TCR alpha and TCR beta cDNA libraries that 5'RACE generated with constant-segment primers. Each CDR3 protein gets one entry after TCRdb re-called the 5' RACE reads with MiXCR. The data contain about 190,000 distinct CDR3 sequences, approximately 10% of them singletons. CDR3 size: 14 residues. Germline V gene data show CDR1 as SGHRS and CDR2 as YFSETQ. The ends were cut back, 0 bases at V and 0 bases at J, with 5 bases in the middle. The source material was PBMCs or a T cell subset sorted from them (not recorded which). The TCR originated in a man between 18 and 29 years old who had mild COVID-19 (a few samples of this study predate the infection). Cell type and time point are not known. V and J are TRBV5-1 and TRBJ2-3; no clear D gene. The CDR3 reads CASSLGHSTDTQYF. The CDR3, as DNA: TGCGCCAGCAGCTTGGGGCACAGCACAGATACGCAGTATTTT.